Below are 24 T cell receptor beta chains sequenced from a single sample in a study of CD8 T cells in Susac syndrome. Random-hexamer reverse transcription was applied to roughly 0.5 to 1 ug RNA. TCRdb reprocessed the immunoSEQ multiplex PCR reads with MiXCR, giving one entry per CDR3 protein. The data contain roughly 200,000 distinct CDR3 sequences, about 95% of them singletons. Input material: CD8+ T cells from PBMCs. The receptors were gathered from a human donor with multiple sclerosis.

The CDR3, as DNA: TGTGCCAGCAGATTCTGGACAGCGACGAACACTGAAGCTTTCTTT. Protein: CASRFWTATNTEAFF. The chain couples TRBV3-1 to TRBJ1-1; a weak D match, TRBD1 (6 bases). CDR1 is LGHDT, CDR2 YNNKEL, per germline (reference sequence). The CDR3 covers 15 residues. V lost 6 bases and J lost 1, with 15 bases in between.

This chain joins TRBV6-4 and TRBJ2-1; D remains ambiguous. There are 10 residues in the CDR3. Trimming removed 11 bases at V and 7 bases at J, with 9 bases between. Germline V CDR1 and CDR2: MRHNA, SNTAGT. The DNA of the CDR3 is TGTGCCCCCCTCAGTAATGAGCAGTTCTTC. It translates to CAPLSNEQFF.

The V call is TRBV20-1, the J call TRBJ2-7, with 7 bases identical to TRBD2. Per the germline V gene, CDR1 is DFQATT and CDR2 is SNEGSKA (reference sequence). CDR3 length: 14 residues. Here the CDR3 DNA reads TGCAGCCAACTCCGGGCTAGCGGTGGCTACGAGCAGTACTTC. It translates to CSQLRASGGYEQYF.

The V call is TRBV5-4, the J call TRBJ1-1; 9 bases map to TRBD1. This CDR3 has 13 residues. The germline V gene encodes CDR1 SGHNT and CDR2 YYREEE (reference sequence). Germline trimming cut 0 bases from V and 6 bases from J; bases unmatched to any gene: 0. The CDR3 sequence is CASSLGTGAEAFF. CDR3 bases: TGTGCCAGCAGCTTGGGGACAGGGGCTGAAGCTTTCTTT.

The J gene is TRBJ2-7, the V gene TRBV27, with 7 bases fitting TRBD2. The CDR3 is 14 amino acids. In germline, CDR1 is MNHEY, CDR2 SMNVEV (reference sequence). The ends lost 5 bases at V and 2 bases at J; junction bases unmatched: 6. CDR3 sequence (DNA): TGTGCCAGCAGTGTGCTCGGGGGGACCTACGAGCAGTACTTC. It codes for CASSVLGGTYEQYF.

V and J are TRBV27 and TRBJ1-1; tentative D call: TRBD1 (6 bases). The length of the CDR3 is 11 residues. The germline V gene encodes CDR1 MNHEY and CDR2 SMNVEV (reference sequence). The CDR3: CKEGGKTEAFF. CDR3 bases: TGTAAAGAAGGGGGAAAGACTGAAGCTTTCTTT.

The chain employs TRBV2 and TRBJ1-1; D not resolved. Germline V gives CDR1 SNHLY, CDR2 FYNNEI. Trimming cost V 4 bases and J 9 bases, with 21 bases left between them. The CDR3 runs to 15 residues. The CDR3, as DNA: TGTGCCAGCAGTGTGGCTATGACGGAGCGATTCAAAGCTTTCTTT. Translated, it gives CASSVAMTERFKAFF. Together with reference TRBV2 and TRBJ1-1, the CDR3 gives the full variable domain: EPEVTQTPSHQVTQMGQEVILRCVPISNHLYFYWYRQILGQKVEFLVSFYNNEISEKSEIFDDQFSVERPDGSNFTLKIRSTKLEDSAMYFCASSVAMTERFKAFFGQGTRLTVV.

The V gene is TRBV30, the J gene TRBJ2-2; D could derive from TRBD1 or TRBD2 (6 bases each). The ends were cut back, 1 base at V and 7 bases at J, with 10 bases in the middle. CDR1 is GTSNPN, CDR2 SVGIG, per germline (reference sequence). The CDR3 is 13 residues long. The CDR3 sequence is CAWSGGAGGELFF. CDR3 sequence (DNA): TGTGCCTGGAGTGGGGGGGCCGGCGGGGAGCTGTTTTTT.

This sequence joins TRBV29-1 and TRBJ2-2, with 9 positions matching TRBD2. There are 20 residues in the CDR3. Looked up from germline, CDR1 is SQVTM and CDR2 is ANQGSEA. Trimming removed 8 bases from V and 6 bases from J; junction bases left unmatched: 28. CDR3 sequence (DNA): TGCAGCCAAAATCCTACCGTCCCTAAACTGGCTAGCGGGACCCCCGGGGAGCTGTTTTTT. It specifies CSQNPTVPKLASGTPGELFF.

J is TRBJ2-4 and V is TRBV29-1; D unclear. The V and J ends lost 5 bases and 0 bases respectively, with 8 bases between them. The germline CDR1 and CDR2 sequences are SQVTM and ANQGSEA. The CDR3 is 13 amino acids. CDR3: CSVRTVAKNIQYF. CDR3 DNA sequence: TGCAGCGTTCGGACGGTAGCCAAAAACATTCAGTACTTC. Full variable domain (rest looked up from reference TRBV29-1 and TRBJ2-4): SAVISQKPSRDICQRGTSLTIQCQVDSQVTMMFWYRQQPGQSLTLIATANQGSEATYESGFVIDKFPISRPNLTFSTLTVSNMSPEDSSIYLCSVRTVAKNIQYFGAGTRLSVL.

The chain joins TRBV19 to TRBJ2-3; possible D gene TRBD1, 6 bases. V lost 4 bases to trimming and J lost 0 bases, with 11 bases between them. From germline, CDR1 is LNHDA and CDR2 SQIVND (reference sequence). This CDR3 spans 15 amino acids. The chain's CDR3 is CASSRYRDSTDTQYF. The CDR3 DNA reads TGTGCCAGTAGTAGATACAGGGATAGCACAGATACGCAGTATTTT.

This rearrangement joins TRBV9 to TRBJ2-1; either TRBD1 or TRBD2 may fit D (5 bases each). The CDR3 totals 15 residues. Germline V gene lookup returns CDR1 SGDLS and CDR2 YYNGEE. V gave up 0 bases and J gave up 6 bases, with 13 bases separating them. CDR3: CASSVGLGDGNEQFF. CDR3 bases: TGTGCCAGCAGCGTAGGGCTAGGGGACGGCAATGAGCAGTTCTTC.

This sequence joins TRBV20-1 and TRBJ1-2, with no clear D. V was trimmed by 0 bases and J by 4 bases, leaving 6 bases between them. CDR1 DFQATT and CDR2 SNEGSKA come from the germline V gene (reference sequence). This CDR3 is built from 12 residues. The CDR3 here is CSARDLPYGYTF. The CDR3 bases are TGCAGTGCTAGAGATCTCCCCTATGGCTACACCTTC.

This clonotype was detected only once. CDR3 sequence: CASSLTGTGTEQYF. In nucleotides, the CDR3 is TGTGCCAGCAGCCTAACTGGGACAGGGACCGAGCAGTACTTC. The chain carries TRBV28 and TRBJ2-7; 9 bases agree with TRBD1. The CDR3 contains 14 residues. Per the germline V gene, CDR1 is MDHEN and CDR2 is SYDVKM. V shed 6 bases, J shed 6 bases, and the junction held 9 bases outside the gene matches.

V and J are TRBV30 and TRBJ1-2; possibly TRBD1 for D (5 bases). Per germline, CDR1 GTSNPN and CDR2 SVGIG (reference sequence). Trimming stripped 5 bases from V and 6 bases from J, with 19 bases between. This CDR3 spans 14 amino acids. DNA for the CDR3: TGTGCCTGGCACGGATCGGGACCGAACAATGGCTACACCTTC. Translation: CAWHGSGPNNGYTF.

CDR3 nucleotides: TGCAGCATCCCGGGGAATTCCTTAGCGGGAGGCCGAACTGATGAGCAGTTCTTC. Protein sequence: CSIPGNSLAGGRTDEQFF. This chain joins TRBV29-1 and TRBJ2-1; 10 nucleotides match TRBD2. This CDR3 has 18 amino acids. Germline loops: CDR1 SQVTM, CDR2 ANQGSEA. V lost 8 bases and J lost 8; bases outside the gene matches: 24.

The rearrangement links TRBV20-1 to TRBJ2-3; D might be TRBD1 (6 bases). Looked up from germline, CDR1 is DFQATT and CDR2 is SNEGSKA (reference sequence). V dropped 6 bases and J dropped 4 bases, with 20 bases sitting between them. The CDR3 loop spans 15 amino acids. The CDR3: CSASQGTAPPDTQYF. The CDR3 DNA follows: TGCAGTGCATCACAGGGAACCGCCCCTCCAGATACGCAGTATTTT.

The chain joins TRBV13 to TRBJ2-5, with D perhaps matching TRBD2 (6 bases). Between the trimmed V and J ends, which lost 5 bases and 2 bases, there was a span of 9 bases. The CDR3 is 13 amino acids. Germline CDR1 and CDR2: PRHDT and FYEKMQ (reference sequence). CDR3 in DNA: TGTGCCAGCAGCGAGGGACTTCAAGAGACCCAGTACTTC. It codes for CASSEGLQETQYF. The variable domain in full, with the rest retrieved from reference TRBV13 and TRBJ2-5, is AAGVIQSPRHLIKEKRETATLKCYPIPRHDTVYWYQQGPGQDPQFLISFYEKMQSDKGSIPDRFSAQQFSDYHSELNMSSLELGDSALYFCASSEGLQETQYFGPGTRLLVL.

V usage is TRBV2 and J usage is TRBJ1-2, with D possibly TRBD1 on 5 matching bases. The V and J ends lost 11 bases and 0 bases respectively, with 7 bases between them. The germline V gene encodes CDR1 SNHLY and CDR2 FYNNEI. The CDR3 is 11 amino acids. CDR3 residues: CAAGANYGYTF. DNA for the CDR3: TGTGCCGCGGGGGCTAACTATGGCTACACCTTC.

The rearrangement joins TRBV3-1 to TRBJ2-7; TRBD2 matches at 10 bases. CDR1 and CDR2 (germline): LGHDT, YNNKEL (reference sequence). This CDR3 has 15 amino acids. V dropped 4 bases and J dropped 0; count of bases not matched to a gene: 3. This chain's CDR3 is CASSPWTSGSYEQYF. The CDR3 DNA follows: TGTGCCAGCAGCCCCTGGACTAGCGGCTCCTACGAGCAGTACTTC.

The V call is TRBV29-1, the J call TRBJ2-1; 9 positions match TRBD1. CDR3 length: 15 residues. Trimming at V came to 2 bases and at J to 7 bases, leaving 9 bases not matched to a gene. Germline CDR1 reads SQVTM; CDR2 reads ANQGSEA. The CDR3 here is CSVEWDRASGNEQFF. The CDR3 bases are TGCAGCGTTGAATGGGACAGGGCTTCTGGGAATGAGCAGTTCTTC.

V and J are TRBV3-1 and TRBJ2-1, with TRBD1 matching over 7 bases. The CDR3 runs to 18 residues. Germline V gene lookup returns CDR1 LGHDT and CDR2 YNNKEL (reference sequence). V shed 3 bases, J shed 9 bases, and the junction held 20 bases outside the gene matches. The CDR3 region has the DNA TGTGCCAGCAGCCAGACAGGGTTTACTTCCGAAATTAACGGTGAGCAGTTCTTC. Protein product: CASSQTGFTSEINGEQFF.

V and J are TRBV5-1 and TRBJ2-1, with 8 nucleotides matching TRBD2. The CDR3 spans 17 residues. CDR1 is SGHRS, CDR2 YFSETQ, per germline. Unmatched junction bases numbered 13, after V lost 4 bases and J lost 4 bases. Here the CDR3 DNA reads TGCGCCAGCAGCCCGACCTATAGACTAGCGAGTTACAATGAGCAGTTCTTC. This codes for CASSPTYRLASYNEQFF.

This clonotype came up a few times. The gene calls are TRBV27 and TRBJ2-7; 9 bases are shared with TRBD2. Germline V gives CDR1 MNHEY, CDR2 SMNVEV (reference sequence). The CDR3 contains 14 residues. After removal of 2 bases from V and 3 bases from J, the junction contained 2 bases not matched to a gene. The CDR3 nucleotides read TGTGCCAGCAGTTTAGTTAGCGGGAGCTACGAGCAGTACTTC. Its translation: CASSLVSGSYEQYF.